The 21 T cell receptor beta chains given below trace back to one sample, sequenced in a study of identical twins (TCRdb year 2016). Libraries were built with 5' RACE. Sequenced using an Illumina HiSeq 2000. The public reads were reprocessed in TCRdb via fastp at Q25 and MiXCR, keeping in-frame beta chains. Rows are unified per CDR3 protein, each entry keeping the most common DNA and genes. This sample comprises 700,000 to 950,000 distinct CDR3 sequences, approximately 13% of them detected only once. The ten largest clonotypes hold roughly 1.6% of the sample. These data were likewise used in another study, on yellow fever vaccine responses in identical twins.

The sample was PBMCs. These TCRs come from a woman between 18 and 30 years old in good health.

V is TRBV18 and J is TRBJ2-5; D is ambiguous. Trimming took 6 bases from V and 4 from J, leaving 18 bases between them. CDR1 and CDR2 (germline): KGHSH, LQKENI. There are 15 residues in the CDR3. The CDR3 sequence is CASSPRLTLGETQYF. CDR3 nucleotide sequence: TGTGCCAGCTCGCCCCGTTTGACGCTGGGAGAGACCCAGTACTTC.

The V gene is TRBV6-1, the J gene TRBJ1-1; D ambiguous. CDR1 MNHNS and CDR2 SASEGT come from the germline V gene. The CDR3 runs to 14 residues. With 7 bases removed from V and 1 base from J, the gap between germline ends came to 13 bases. CDR3 loop: CASTLRGRNTEAFF. The CDR3 nucleotides read TGTGCCAGCACCCTACGCGGACGGAACACTGAAGCTTTCTTT.

In this sample, this clonotype turned up a few times. The V call is TRBV7-9, the J call TRBJ2-3, with D possibly being TRBD2 (6 bases). V dropped 1 base and J dropped 7 bases, with 12 bases sitting between them. CDR1 and CDR2 from the germline V gene are SEHNR and FQNEAQ (reference sequence). The CDR3 length is 14 residues. The CDR3 coding sequence is TGTGCCAGCAGCTTAGACGGGAGAGGCCATACGCAGTATTTT. Translating it yields CASSLDGRGHTQYF. Full variable domain (remainder filled in from reference TRBV7-9 and TRBJ2-3): DTGVSQNPRHKITKRGQNVTFRCDPISEHNRLYWYRQTLGQGPEFLTYFQNEAQLEKSRLLSDRFSAERPKGSFSTLEIQRTEQGDSAMYLCASSLDGRGHTQYFGPGTRLTVL.

This chain connects TRBV2 to TRBJ2-3, with D unresolved. Germline-derived CDR1 and CDR2 are SNHLY and FYNNEI. V was shortened by 4 bases and J by 4 bases, with 15 bases between the two germline ends. This CDR3 is 15 amino acids long. The CDR3 protein is CASSGAAEIPDTQYF. The CDR3, as DNA: TGTGCCAGCAGTGGTGCAGCCGAGATCCCAGATACGCAGTATTTT.

The table lists this clonotype with a few counts. This chain connects TRBV6-1 to TRBJ1-1; 11 bases are shared with TRBD1. The CDR3 totals 19 residues. The germline V gene encodes CDR1 MNHNS and CDR2 SASEGT. Trimming took 6 bases from V and 0 from J; bases not matched to a gene: 15. CDR3 sequence: CASRLIRTGGILLNTEAFF. CDR3 in DNA: TGTGCCAGCAGACTAATCCGGACAGGGGGCATACTTTTGAACACTGAAGCTTTCTTT.

There are many counts of this clonotype. The chain combines TRBV7-9 with TRBJ1-2; 9 nucleotides match TRBD1. Germline lookup yields CDR1 SEHNR and CDR2 FQNEAQ (reference sequence). The CDR3 length is 15 residues. The ends lost 4 bases at V and 5 bases at J; junction bases unmatched: 8. DNA for the CDR3: TGTGCCAGCAGCTCGGGGACAGGGACAACATATGGCTACACCTTC. This translates into CASSSGTGTTYGYTF.

The chain combines TRBV19 with TRBJ1-5; the D is unclear. The length of the CDR3 is 15 residues. With 1 base removed from V and 4 bases from J, the gap between germline ends came to 11 bases. CDR1 LNHDA and CDR2 SQIVND come from the germline V gene (reference sequence). Here the CDR3 reads CASSIVWTGNQPQHF. The CDR3 nucleotides read TGTGCCAGTAGTATAGTCTGGACCGGGAATCAGCCCCAGCATTTT.

This clonotype was seen a few times. The gene calls are TRBV9 and TRBJ2-1; maybe TRBD2 (6 bases). This CDR3 is built from 15 residues. CDR1 and CDR2 from the germline V gene are SGDLS and YYNGEE. V lost 6 bases and J 7 bases, leaving 20 bases between the germline ends. The CDR3 DNA reads TGTGCCAGCAAACGCGGCTCCCTGGAGGGGAATGAGCAGTTCTTC. This encodes CASKRGSLEGNEQFF.

J is TRBJ2-5 and V is TRBV7-8; 10 bases are shared with TRBD2. CDR1 is SGHVS, CDR2 FQNEAQ, per germline. The J segment lost 5 bases and the V segment lost 5 bases, leaving 11 bases of the junction unmatched. The CDR3 is made up of 16 amino acids. The CDR3 protein is CASSPVGAGGPETQYF. As DNA, the CDR3 is TGTGCCAGCAGCCCCGTTGGAGCGGGGGGGCCCGAGACCCAGTACTTC.

This clonotype was seen only a few times. CDR3 in DNA: TGTGCCAGCAGTTTTAGTGGAATCCGGGAGACCCAGTACTTC. It encodes CASSFSGIRETQYF. J is TRBJ2-5 and V is TRBV27, with D unresolved. The ends were cut back, 3 bases at V and 5 bases at J, with 13 bases in the middle. Germline V gene sequence: CDR1 MNHEY, CDR2 SMNVEV (reference sequence). This CDR3 has 14 residues.

The chain employs TRBV4-1 and TRBJ2-7, with 9 bases matching TRBD2. V was clipped by 0 bases and J by 5 bases; unmatched bases: 2. CDR1 and CDR2 (germline): MGHRA, YSYEKL. The CDR3 covers 14 residues. The CDR3 nucleotides are TGCGCCAGCAGCCAAGAACAGCGGGAGGACGAGCAGTACTTC. Encoded protein: CASSQEQREDEQYF.

V usage is TRBV2 and J usage is TRBJ2-2; 8 bases are a match to TRBD1. V lost 4 bases, J lost 8 bases, and 9 bases stayed unmatched. The CDR3 is 15 residues long. Germline assignment: CDR1 SNHLY and CDR2 FYNNEI. The CDR3 nucleotides are TGTGCCAGCAGTGGGACAGGGACGTTTCGGGGGGAGCTGTTTTTT. This sequence encodes CASSGTGTFRGELFF.

J is TRBJ2-2 and V is TRBV5-5, with TRBD2 identical over 9 bases. J was trimmed by 7 bases and V by 3 bases; bases with no gene match: 10. This CDR3 comprises 16 residues. Germline loops: CDR1 SGHKS, CDR2 YYEKEE (reference sequence). The CDR3 DNA reads as TGTGCCAGCAGCTCTTTCGGCGGGAGGGCCCTCGGGGAGCTGTTTTTT. Translating it yields CASSSFGGRALGELFF.

The chain recombines TRBV5-1 with TRBJ1-2; no reliable D call. The CDR3 extends over 13 amino acids. The germline V and J ends were trimmed by 6 bases and 2 bases, with 11 bases remaining between them. Germline V lookup: CDR1 SGHRS, CDR2 YFSETQ. The DNA of the CDR3 is TGCGCCAGCACCCGGGAAGAAAACTATGGCTACACCTTC. Its protein is CASTREENYGYTF.

This clonotype turned up a few times. The rearrangement joins TRBV2 to TRBJ2-5; D might be TRBD1 or TRBD2, each matching 5 bases. CDR1 and CDR2 from the germline V gene are SNHLY and FYNNEI. V was cut by 8 bases and J by 3 bases, with 19 bases left in between. This CDR3 comprises 15 residues. The CDR3 DNA sequence: TGTGCCAGCGGGGGATCGGCAGGGCCGAAAGAGACCCAGTACTTC. Protein: CASGGSAGPKETQYF.

DNA of the CDR3: TGTGCCACCAGTGATCTGACAGGAGACGGGGCCAACGTCCTGACTTTC. Translating it yields CATSDLTGDGANVLTF. The chain couples TRBV24-1 to TRBJ2-6, with D possibly matching TRBD1 (6 bases). V shed 3 bases and J shed 4 bases, with 12 bases lying between them. Germline V lookup: CDR1 KGHDR, CDR2 SFDVKD. CDR3 length: 16 residues.

The CDR3: CSAGTQYF. CDR3 coding DNA: TGCAGCGCCGGGACCCAGTACTTC. The chain links TRBV29-1 to TRBJ2-5; no clear D. Per the germline V gene, CDR1 is SQVTM and CDR2 is ANQGSEA. The CDR3 sequence is 8 residues long. Trimming removed 7 bases at V and 7 bases at J, with 4 bases between.

This clonotype was counted only a few times. One end of the junction varies from germline; a read error may be responsible. This sequence joins TRBV20-1 and TRBJ1-2; D possibly corresponds to TRBD1 (6 bases). The CDR3 contains 14 residues. Germline CDR1 and CDR2: DFQATT and SNEGSKA (reference sequence). In DNA, the CDR3 is TGCAGTGCTCGAGACTGGACAGACAACTATGGCTACACCTTC. Its translation is CSARDWTDNYGYTF.

The chain joins TRBV7-8 to TRBJ2-7, with TRBD2 matching 11 bases. This CDR3 spans 15 amino acids. Germline V gene lookup returns CDR1 SGHVS and CDR2 FQNEAQ. V shed 5 bases and J 6 bases; nucleotides not matched to a gene: 9. DNA of the CDR3: TGTGCCAGCAGCCTTACTAGCGGGAGTTGGCTCGAGCAGTACTTC. Protein product: CASSLTSGSWLEQYF. Filled out from reference TRBV7-8 and TRBJ2-7, the complete variable domain reads GAGVSQSPRYKVAKRGQDVALRCDPISGHVSLFWYQQALGQGPEFLTYFQNEAQLDKSGLPSDRFFAERPEGSVSTLKIQRTQQEDSAVYLCASSLTSGSWLEQYFGPGTRLTVT.

A few counts support this clonotype. The gene calls are TRBV24-1 and TRBJ2-7; D unresolved. The CDR3 spans 13 residues. The ends were cut back, 3 bases at V and 7 bases at J, with 12 bases in the middle. Germline V gives CDR1 KGHDR, CDR2 SFDVKD. CDR3 in amino acids: CATSDNIGREQYF. The CDR3 DNA reads TGTGCCACCAGTGATAACATCGGCAGGGAGCAGTACTTC.

The rearrangement links TRBV5-1 to TRBJ2-2; 7 bases map to TRBD1. With V trimmed by 1 base and J by 3 bases, 3 bases remained unmatched. The CDR3 sequence is 15 residues long. The V gene's germline CDR1 is SGHRS and CDR2 YFSETQ. DNA of the CDR3: TGCGCCAGCAGCTTGAAACAGGGGTACACCGGGGAGCTGTTTTTT. This codes for CASSLKQGYTGELFF.